The T cell receptor (beta chain) described here comes from a study of CD8 T cells in Susac syndrome. Random hexamers were used to reverse transcribe the RNA input (about 0.45 to 1 ug). It was immunoSEQ multiplex PCR that amplified TCR beta CDR3 across 54 Vbeta and 13 Jbeta. MiXCR, applied by TCRdb to the immunoSEQ multiplex PCR reads, yields one record per CDR3 protein. The profile covers 100,000 to 150,000 distinct CDR3 sequences, with 80% to 85% appearing a single time and roughly 0.53% taken by the ten largest. There are 16 residues in the CDR3. Trimming cost V 4 bases and J 7 bases; bases outside gene matches: 8. Germline CDR1 LNHNV, CDR2 YYDKDF (reference sequence). Blood CD8+ and CD4+ T cells underwent high-throughput TCR beta sequencing.

The specimen was CD8+ T cells from PBMCs. The sequence came from a human donor with multiple sclerosis. The chain is built from TRBV15 and TRBJ2-1, with 12 nucleotides matching TRBD2. The CDR3 sequence is CATSIHPGTSGNEQFF. Written as DNA, the CDR3 is TGTGCCACCAGCATTCACCCCGGGACTAGCGGGAATGAGCAGTTCTTC.